What follows is one T cell receptor (beta chain) and its context. The antigen remains undetermined. This entry comes from a study of T cell responses to AZD1222 COVID-19 vaccine. The study, taken as a whole, reports: Repertoires were collected only later (after the peak T cell response had occurred). Spike-specific TCR breadth and depth went up after people got two AZD1222 doses. White British donors predominated, females outnumbered males, and clonal diversity was possibly underestimated. Close to half of spike-specific TCRs reportedly recognize unmutated variant regions.

The germline V and J ends were trimmed by 7 bases and 5 bases, with 20 bases remaining between them. The CDR3 has 15 residues. Germline CDR1 and CDR2: LNHDA and SQIVND (reference sequence). Using immunoSEQ multiplex PCR, the repertoire was profiled, and TCRdb retains in-frame clones only, with some absent. This sample carries some 200,000 clones, 90% to 95% of them seen once, and the ten largest clones take 3% to 4%. Sequencing was performed on peripheral blood, taken 28 days after the second AZD1222 dose. This clonotype was sampled from an adult who received the AZD1222 COVID-19 vaccine. The genes are TRBV19 and TRBJ1-1; a possible D gene is TRBD1 (5 bases). CDR3 amino acids: CASTTGGGGITEAFF. CDR3 in DNA: TGTGCCAGTACCACCGGGGGGGGAGGAATAACTGAAGCTTTCTTT.